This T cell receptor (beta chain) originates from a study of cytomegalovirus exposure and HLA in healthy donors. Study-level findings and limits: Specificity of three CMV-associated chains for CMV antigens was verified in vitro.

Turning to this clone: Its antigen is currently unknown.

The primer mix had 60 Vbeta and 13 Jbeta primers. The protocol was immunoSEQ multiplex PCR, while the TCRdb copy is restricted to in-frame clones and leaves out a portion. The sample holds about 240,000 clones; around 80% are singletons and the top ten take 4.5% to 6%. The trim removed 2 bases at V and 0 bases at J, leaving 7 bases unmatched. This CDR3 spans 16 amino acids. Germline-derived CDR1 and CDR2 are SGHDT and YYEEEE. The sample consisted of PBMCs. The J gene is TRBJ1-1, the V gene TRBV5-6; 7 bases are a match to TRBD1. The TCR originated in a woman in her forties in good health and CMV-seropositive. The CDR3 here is CASSFRQGLLNTEAFF. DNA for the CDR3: TGTGCCAGCAGCTTTCGACAGGGCCTGTTGAACACTGAAGCTTTCTTT.